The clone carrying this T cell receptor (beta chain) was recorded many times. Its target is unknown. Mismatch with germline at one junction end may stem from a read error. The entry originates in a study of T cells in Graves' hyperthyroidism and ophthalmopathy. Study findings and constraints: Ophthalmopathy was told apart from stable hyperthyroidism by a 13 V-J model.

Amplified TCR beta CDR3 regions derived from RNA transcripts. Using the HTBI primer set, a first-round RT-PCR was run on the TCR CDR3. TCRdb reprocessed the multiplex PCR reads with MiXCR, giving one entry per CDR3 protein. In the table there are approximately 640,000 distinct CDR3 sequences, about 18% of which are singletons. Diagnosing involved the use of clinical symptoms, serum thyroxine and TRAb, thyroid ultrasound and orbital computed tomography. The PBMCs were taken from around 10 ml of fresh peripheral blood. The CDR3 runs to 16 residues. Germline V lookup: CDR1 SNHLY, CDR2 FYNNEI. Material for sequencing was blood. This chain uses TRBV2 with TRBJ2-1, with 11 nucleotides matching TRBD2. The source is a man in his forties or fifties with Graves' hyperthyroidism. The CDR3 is CASIELAGASYNEQFF. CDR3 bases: TGTGCCAGCATTGAACTAGCGGGAGCTTCCTACAATGAGCAGTTCTTC.